The 8 T cell receptor beta chains below were found in one sample sequenced in a study of blood T cell repertoires in COVID-19. Clones were sequenced by immunoSEQ multiplex PCR, and TCRdb holds only the in-frame ones, with some missing. The sample has some 190,000 clones, 70% to 85% seen once. Sequences were obtained from peripheral blood. The receptors shown here come from a woman between 45 and 65 years old with acute or convalescent COVID-19.

The CDR3 region is CASSLEDTQNTEAFF. As DNA, the CDR3 is TGCGCCAGCAGCTTGGAGGACACACAGAACACTGAAGCTTTCTTT. The chain combines TRBV5-1 with TRBJ1-1; possible D gene TRBD1, 5 bases. The CDR3 contains 15 residues. Per the germline V gene, CDR1 is SGHRS and CDR2 is YFSETQ. V dropped 0 bases and J dropped 1 base, with 10 bases sitting between them.

The J gene is TRBJ1-5, the V gene TRBV7-8, with 8 positions matching TRBD1. In germline, CDR1 is SGHVS, CDR2 FQNEAQ. The V segment lost 5 bases and the J segment 2 bases; nucleotides outside the gene matches: 5. The CDR3 length is 15 residues. CDR3 loop: CASSKDRGGNQPQHF. CDR3 in DNA: TGTGCCAGCAGCAAAGACAGGGGTGGCAATCAGCCCCAGCATTTT.

The chain uses TRBV19 and TRBJ2-7; 7 bases match TRBD1. There are 14 residues in the CDR3. With V trimmed by 5 bases and J by 2 bases, 6 bases remained unmatched. CDR1 is LNHDA and CDR2 is SQIVND in the germline V gene (reference sequence). CDR3 coding DNA: TGTGCCAGTAGTGCGGCCCAGGGGGCCTACGAGCAGTACTTC. Amino acids: CASSAAQGAYEQYF.

The chain carries TRBV28 and TRBJ2-7; tentative D call: TRBD1 (7 bases). Trimming shortened V by 1 base and J by 5 bases, and 15 bases separated the two germline ends. Germline CDR1 reads MDHEN; CDR2 reads SYDVKM. The CDR3 spans 15 residues. CDR3 residues: CASSLFGGGVDEQYF. DNA of the CDR3: TGTGCCAGCAGTTTATTCGGAGGGGGCGTCGACGAGCAGTACTTC.

The chain uses TRBV18 and TRBJ2-7; D is unresolved. The germline gives CDR1 KGHSH, CDR2 LQKENI. The length of the CDR3 is 14 residues. Trimming took off 0 bases at V and 2 bases at J, with 8 bases between the two ends. CDR3 nucleotides: TGTGCCAGCTCACCACCGTGGGCAACCTACGAGCAGTACTTC. It yields the protein CASSPPWATYEQYF.

This chain connects TRBV9 to TRBJ1-2; 8 bases are shared with TRBD1. CDR1 is SGDLS and CDR2 is YYNGEE in the germline V gene. J gave up 4 bases and V 4 bases, and 6 bases lay outside the gene matches. This CDR3 region has 14 residues. The CDR3 DNA follows: TGTGCCAGCAGCCCCGGGACAGGAGGCTATGGCTACACCTTC. Its translation is CASSPGTGGYGYTF.

This clone was observed once. The V call is TRBV13, the J call TRBJ2-7, with 10 positions matching TRBD2. J was trimmed by 6 bases and V by 0 bases; bases with no gene match: 8. The CDR3 runs to 16 residues. From germline, CDR1 is PRHDT and CDR2 FYEKMQ (reference sequence). CDR3 sequence: CASSLGWSSGRSEQYF. Here the CDR3 DNA reads TGTGCCAGCAGCTTAGGCTGGAGTAGCGGGAGGAGCGAGCAGTACTTC.

V usage is TRBV7-9 and J usage is TRBJ2-5; 7 nucleotides match TRBD2. The J segment lost 3 bases and the V segment lost 2 bases, leaving 12 bases of the junction unmatched. CDR1 and CDR2 from the germline V gene are SEHNR and FQNEAQ (reference sequence). The CDR3 has 17 residues. The CDR3 loop reads CASSLFIAAGEEETQYF. CDR3 bases: TGTGCCAGCAGCTTATTCATAGCGGCGGGAGAGGAAGAGACCCAGTACTTC.